The next 26 T cell receptor beta chains were all read from a single sample in a study of blood T cell repertoires in COVID-19. Measured with immunoSEQ multiplex PCR; TCRdb has only the in-frame clones, and not every one. The data show about 310,000 clones, with roughly 85% seen just once and over 1.5% held by the top ten. The sequencing sample was made of PBMCs or T cells enriched from blood (not recorded which). Source of these receptors: a woman aged 25 to 39 who had been exposed to COVID-19.

The V and J genes are TRBV7-8 and TRBJ1-1, with D maybe TRBD1 (5 bases). CDR1 SGHVS and CDR2 FQNEAQ come from the germline V gene. The germline V and J ends were trimmed by 4 bases and 1 base, with 16 bases remaining between them. The CDR3 consists of 16 residues. CDR3 in DNA: TGTGCCAGCAGCTATTCGCCGGGACTCAGGAACACTGAAGCTTTCTTT. This translates into CASSYSPGLRNTEAFF.

This chain links TRBV27 with TRBJ2-1; 7 bases align to TRBD1. CDR1 and CDR2 from the germline V gene are MNHEY and SMNVEV (reference sequence). CDR3 length equals 12 residues. V shed 8 bases, J shed 8 bases, and the junction held 6 bases outside the gene matches. The chain's CDR3 is CASGITGDEQFF. CDR3 nucleotide sequence: TGTGCCAGCGGCATCACAGGGGATGAGCAGTTCTTC.

This chain connects TRBV2 to TRBJ2-5, with D tentatively TRBD1 (5 bases). Germline CDR1 is SNHLY and CDR2 is FYNNEI. The CDR3 covers 15 residues. V was trimmed by 11 bases and J by 1 base, leaving 20 bases between them. DNA of the CDR3: TGTGCCGTAACTCCAGGGAAGTGGACCCAAGAGACCCAGTACTTC. This codes for CAVTPGKWTQETQYF.

This clone was recorded many times. The chain carries TRBV27 and TRBJ1-2; the D gene is possibly TRBD1 (6 bases). V was shortened by 8 bases and J by 3 bases, with 13 bases between the two germline ends. This CDR3 is built from 13 residues. The germline gives CDR1 MNHEY, CDR2 SMNVEV (reference sequence). The CDR3 reads CASRLGQYYGYTF. The CDR3 DNA follows: TGTGCCAGCCGCTTAGGACAGTACTATGGCTACACCTTC.

The chain recombines TRBV19 with TRBJ1-2; a weak D match, TRBD1 (5 bases). CDR3 length: 18 residues. Trimming stripped 3 bases from V and 3 bases from J, with 23 bases between. From germline, CDR1 is LNHDA and CDR2 SQIVND (reference sequence). CDR3 sequence: CASSIPPVAGTSDYGYTF. DNA for the CDR3: TGTGCCAGTAGTATCCCCCCCGTTGCAGGGACTAGCGACTATGGCTACACCTTC.

The V and J genes are TRBV5-4 and TRBJ1-5; TRBD1 might be the D (6 bases). CDR1 is SGHNT and CDR2 is YYREEE in the germline V gene (reference sequence). This CDR3 spans 15 amino acids. V lost 0 bases to trimming and J lost 2 bases, with 9 bases between them. The CDR3 DNA sequence: TGTGCCAGCAGCTTGGGAACAGGGCGCAATCAGCCCCAGCATTTT. Its translation: CASSLGTGRNQPQHF.

V and J are TRBV5-8 and TRBJ1-1, with 9 bases matching TRBD1. CDR1 SGHTS and CDR2 YDEGEE come from the germline V gene. The V and J ends lost 0 bases and 6 bases, in that order; junction bases with no gene match: 0. The CDR3 length is 13 residues. DNA of the CDR3: TGTGCCAGCAGCTTGGACAGGGGGCCTGAAGCTTTCTTT. This translates into CASSLDRGPEAFF. Variable domain in full (rest from reference TRBV5-8 and TRBJ1-1): EAGVTQSPTHLIKTRGQQATLRCSPISGHTSVYWYQQALGLGLQFLLWYDEGEERNRGNFPPRFSGRQFPNYSSELNVNALELEDSALYLCASSLDRGPEAFFGQGTRLTVV.

The J gene is TRBJ1-2, the V gene TRBV4-3; the D is unclear. The CDR3 is 13 amino acids. The V end was cut by 1 base, the J end by 7 bases, with 10 bases between. Germline-derived CDR1 and CDR2 are LGHNA and YSLEER. CDR3 in amino acids: CASSQAPGGGYTF. CDR3 sequence (DNA): TGCGCCAGCAGCCAAGCCCCCGGAGGTGGCTACACCTTC.

This clone was recorded a few times. This chain connects TRBV2 to TRBJ2-4; maybe TRBD2 (5 bases). V dropped 4 bases and J dropped 7 bases, with 11 bases sitting between them. Germline lookup yields CDR1 SNHLY and CDR2 FYNNEI. The CDR3 loop spans 13 amino acids. For the CDR3, the DNA is TGTGCCAGCAGTGGCGAGGGAACGAACATTCAGTACTTC. Its translation is CASSGEGTNIQYF.

This clone was counted many times. The chain combines TRBV9 with TRBJ1-5; D gene ambiguous. V dropped 0 bases and J dropped 2 bases, with 9 bases sitting between them. CDR1 and CDR2 (germline): SGDLS, YYNGEE. This CDR3 is 15 amino acids long. The CDR3 reads CASSVGWQGNQPQHF. DNA for the CDR3: TGTGCCAGCAGCGTAGGGTGGCAGGGCAATCAGCCCCAGCATTTT.

The J gene is TRBJ1-4, the V gene TRBV5-4, with unresolved D. V was trimmed by 0 bases and J by 5 bases, leaving 8 bases between them. The CDR3 sequence is 14 residues long. Germline CDR1 reads SGHNT; CDR2 reads YYREEE (reference sequence). CDR3 sequence (DNA): TGTGCCAGCAGCTTGGGATTCGGGAATGAAAAACTGTTTTTT. Its translation is CASSLGFGNEKLFF.

The chain carries TRBV10-1 and TRBJ2-1, with TRBD1 identical over 8 bases. The trim removed 0 bases at V and 3 bases at J, leaving 4 bases unmatched. This CDR3 is 16 amino acids long. Per the germline V gene, CDR1 is WNHNN and CDR2 is SYGVQD (reference sequence). The CDR3 coding sequence is TGCGCCAGCAGTGAGTCGACAGGGGCTCTCTACAATGAGCAGTTCTTC. Its protein is CASSESTGALYNEQFF.

The count of this clone is one. The V gene is TRBV19, the J gene TRBJ1-4; D is undetermined. CDR1 and CDR2 (germline): LNHDA, SQIVND (reference sequence). The CDR3 runs 15 residues. Trimming removed 6 bases from V and 4 bases from J, with 15 bases in between. CDR3 in DNA: TGTGCCAGTAGCCGAGGAGGCCAGTATAATGAAAAACTGTTTTTT. Translation gives CASSRGGQYNEKLFF.

This chain joins TRBV5-1 and TRBJ1-4; a weak D match, TRBD1 (5 bases). V lost 0 bases to trimming and J lost 7 bases, with 10 bases between them. The CDR3 is made up of 14 amino acids. CDR1 SGHRS and CDR2 YFSETQ come from the germline V gene. The CDR3: CASSLEAGLEKLFF. The CDR3, as DNA: TGCGCCAGCAGCTTGGAGGCAGGGCTTGAAAAACTGTTTTTT.

The gene calls are TRBV18 and TRBJ1-1; D remains ambiguous. CDR1 and CDR2 (germline): KGHSH, LQKENI. The CDR3 consists of 15 residues. Trimming left V 0 bases short and J 0 bases short, with 8 bases between. CDR3 protein: CASSPPHGVNTEAFF. CDR3 in DNA: TGTGCCAGCTCACCACCACACGGAGTGAACACTGAAGCTTTCTTT.

CDR3 residues: CASKNTELQETQYF. The DNA for the CDR3 is TGCGCCAGCAAAAACACGGAGCTTCAAGAGACCCAGTACTTC. J is TRBJ2-5 and V is TRBV23-1; D gene unclear. TRBV23-1 is known as an ORF, though its function is uncertain. This CDR3 has 14 residues. V was trimmed by 7 bases and J by 2 bases, leaving 14 bases between them.

The chain recombines TRBV7-9 with TRBJ1-1; tentatively, D is TRBD1 (5 bases). V was trimmed by 1 base and J by 7 bases, leaving 10 bases between them. From germline, CDR1 is SEHNR and CDR2 FQNEAQ (reference sequence). The CDR3 loop spans 13 amino acids. CDR3 sequence reads: CASSLGPTVEAFF. The CDR3 region has the DNA TGTGCCAGCAGCTTAGGGCCGACAGTTGAAGCTTTCTTT.

The rearrangement joins TRBV5-1 to TRBJ2-2; tentatively, D is TRBD1 (5 bases). This CDR3 region has 15 residues. Germline V gene lookup returns CDR1 SGHRS and CDR2 YFSETQ. V lost 5 bases, J lost 0 bases, and 11 bases lay in between. The CDR3 bases are TGCGCCAGCAGTATTGACAGCCCGAACACCGGGGAGCTGTTTTTT. It encodes CASSIDSPNTGELFF. Looking up the rest from reference TRBV5-1 and TRBJ2-2 gives the full variable domain: KAGVTQTPRYLIKTRGQQVTLSCSPISGHRSVSWYQQTPGQGLQFLFEYFSETQRNKGNFPGRFSGRQFSNSRSEMNVSTLELGDSALYLCASSIDSPNTGELFFGEGSRLTVL.

Of note for this clone: Its ends do not fully match the called genes, so a read error is possible. The V gene is TRBV27, the J gene TRBJ1-2; D perhaps matches TRBD1 (5 bases). The CDR3 runs to 13 residues. CDR1 MNHEY and CDR2 SMNVEV come from the germline V gene (reference sequence). CDR3 nucleotide sequence: TGTGCCAGCAGCTTATTAGGGGCGGGAGGCTACACCTTC. Translation: CASSLLGAGGYTF.

This clone has only a few counts. The rearrangement joins TRBV5-5 to TRBJ2-7, with D possibly matching TRBD2 (5 bases). The CDR3 spans 15 residues. Between the trimmed V and J ends, which lost 2 bases and 6 bases, there was a span of 18 bases. The germline CDR1 and CDR2 sequences are SGHKS and YYEKEE (reference sequence). The CDR3, as DNA: TGTGCCAGCAGCTTAGGAGGAAATCCACTAAGCGAGCAGTACTTC. Its translation is CASSLGGNPLSEQYF.

The chain employs TRBV7-3 and TRBJ1-5; 9 bases fit TRBD1. Germline V CDR1 and CDR2: SGHTA, FQGTGA. The CDR3 runs to 15 residues. Losses at the gene ends were 3 bases for V and 3 bases for J; bases not matched to a gene: 3. The CDR3 sequence is CASSLTGGINQPQHF. DNA of the CDR3: TGTGCCAGCAGCTTGACAGGGGGGATCAATCAGCCCCAGCATTTT.

The gene calls are TRBV14 and TRBJ2-7; 7 nucleotides agree with TRBD2. This CDR3 region has 16 residues. CDR1 and CDR2 from the germline V gene are SGHDN and FVKESK. After removal of 0 bases from V and 4 bases from J, the junction contained 9 bases not matched to a gene. Here the CDR3 DNA reads TGTGCCAGCAGCCAAGATCTGGGCGGGAGTAGTTACGAGCAGTACTTC. This encodes CASSQDLGGSSYEQYF.

The chain has TRBV6-2 or TRBV6-3 and TRBJ2-5; 10 bases are shared with TRBD1. Germline lookup yields CDR1 MNHEY and CDR2 SVGEGT. V shed 5 bases, J shed 5 bases, and the junction held 8 bases outside the gene matches. The CDR3 is 15 residues long. The CDR3: CASSILGQGLETQYF. CDR3 in DNA: TGTGCCAGCAGTATATTGGGACAGGGGCTGGAGACCCAGTACTTC.

For the CDR3, the DNA is TGTGCCAGAGTGGACAGGGCCAACGTCCTGACTTTC. Its protein is CARVDRANVLTF. The gene calls are TRBV2 and TRBJ2-6; the D gene is possibly TRBD1 (5 bases). The V gene lost 9 bases and the J gene lost 5 bases, with 8 bases spanning the gap. The germline gives CDR1 SNHLY, CDR2 FYNNEI. There are 12 residues in the CDR3.

V usage is TRBV19 and J usage is TRBJ1-2; 7 positions match TRBD1. The CDR3 contains 14 residues. J lost 2 bases, V lost 7 bases, and 7 bases had no gene match. Germline V gene sequence: CDR1 LNHDA, CDR2 SQIVND (reference sequence). The CDR3 DNA reads TGTGCCAGTACTACAGGGGTTTACAACTATGGCTACACCTTC. Amino acids: CASTTGVYNYGYTF.

This chain links TRBV19 with TRBJ1-4, with TRBD1 identical over 7 bases. CDR3 length: 13 amino acids. Germline CDR1 is LNHDA and CDR2 is SQIVND (reference sequence). With 7 bases clipped from V and 6 bases from J, the junction kept 5 bases outside the gene matches. As DNA, the CDR3 is TGTGCCAGTAACTACAGGGGTTATGAAAAACTGTTTTTT. It encodes CASNYRGYEKLFF.